This T cell receptor beta chain was retrieved from a study of T cells in tuberculosis. For the study at large: In South Africa, adults with active tuberculosis were compared with IGRA-negative and latently infected IGRA-positive adolescents.

Study outcomes and limitations: GEM motif frequencies gave about 70% accuracy; the GMM repertoire gave about 86%.

V dropped 1 base and J dropped 1; count of bases not matched to a gene: 9. This CDR3 is built from 18 residues. Germline V lookup: CDR1 LGHNA, CDR2 YNFKEQ. This clone is a singleton in its sample. Antigen: not known. TCRdb's table, derived via immunoSEQ multiplex PCR, lists solely in-frame clones and lacks some. The data hold tens of thousands of clones, with roughly nine tenths observed a single time. The genes are TRBV4-2 and TRBJ2-5, with 10 bases identical to TRBD1. This receptor was obtained from a donor aged 10 to 29 with latent tuberculosis or without tuberculosis infection. Some clones in this sample may be carry-over from other donors' samples. Material: PBMCs. Written as DNA, the CDR3 is TGTGCCAGCAGCCAAGGAATAGGGACAGGGGAAGGCCAAGAGACCCAGTACTTC. The encoded protein is CASSQGIGTGEGQETQYF.